The clone carrying this T cell receptor (beta chain) was seen at least ten times. Its antigen is unknown. This CDR3 region has 15 residues. The V end lost 5 bases, the J end lost 7 bases, and 15 bases lay between the germline ends. Per germline, CDR1 SGHTA and CDR2 FQGNSA. These data originate in a study of T cell repertoires in cytomegalovirus infection. About the study: Matching HLA type and CMV infection were both indicated by public TCR beta signatures.

General study findings and limits: Adding up the frequency of public TCR beta families identified people who carried CMV plus the relevant HLA. Within the response measured ex vivo, HLA-C-restricted CMV-specific TCR beta clonotypes were dominant.

In TCRdb, the reads were re-called with MiXCR into one record per CDR3 protein. The data hold approximately 240,000 distinct CDR3 sequences, with 9% to 15% observed a single time. This TCR came from a human donor in good health (CMV status not recorded). Some clones in this sample may be carry-over from other donors' samples. Sequenced sample: PBMCs. The V gene is TRBV7-2, the J gene TRBJ1-6, with a weak D call TRBD1 (6 bases). Here the CDR3 reads CASSTLTGGNSPLHF. The DNA for the CDR3 is TGTGCCAGCAGCACATTGACAGGAGGAAATTCACCCCTCCACTTT.